Each of the 2 T cell receptor beta chains below was sequenced from the same sample in a study of blood T cells in healthy people across ages. With a J-beta primer mix and a sample-barcoded 5' primer, a second PCR ran about 7 to 12 cycles. TCRdb re-called the 5' RACE reads with MiXCR, one entry per CDR3 protein. The data contain 780,000 or so distinct CDR3 sequences, around half of them singletons. Sequenced: blood. The source is a man aged 80 or over in good health.

V and J are TRBV7-2 and TRBJ1-1; D remains ambiguous. Trimming removed 7 bases from V and 11 bases from J, with 23 bases in between. Looked up from germline, CDR1 is SGHTA and CDR2 is FQGNSA. The CDR3 loop spans 14 amino acids. CDR3 in DNA: TGTGCCAGCACCCAAACTCGGAGTGTACGAGAGGCTTTCTTT. It codes for CASTQTRSVREAFF.

This clonotype is a singleton in its sample. The J gene is TRBJ2-1, the V gene TRBV24-1; 11 bases agree with TRBD2. The J segment lost 8 bases and the V segment lost 4 bases, leaving 12 bases of the junction unmatched. Germline V gene data show CDR1 as KGHDR and CDR2 as SFDVKD. The CDR3 consists of 17 residues. Written as DNA, the CDR3 is TGTGCCACCAGTGACCCCTCTCTAGCGGGGGGCGTCGATGAGCAGTTCTTC. As protein: CATSDPSLAGGVDEQFF.